Listed here are 26 T cell receptor beta chains from one sample, sequenced in a study of blood T cell repertoires in COVID-19 (TCRdb year 2020). Receptor libraries were prepared by the immunoSEQ multiplex PCR assay. Here the immuneACCESS table is served through TCRdb, limited to in-frame sequences with V and J called. Missing clones are a known gap in these copies; in checked studies unresolved V genes cover under half, and the rest lacks a known reason. The sample profile shows 150,000 to 160,000 clones; roughly nine tenths of them were found once. The ten largest clones represent around 14% of the sample. Sequences were obtained from peripheral blood. The receptors were sampled from a woman aged 40 to 50 with acute or convalescent COVID-19.

The CDR3 nucleotides are TGTGCCTGGAGTGTAAGCGGGTTGGGCTACGAGCAGTACTTC. Translating gives CAWSVSGLGYEQYF. This sequence joins TRBV30 and TRBJ2-7; tentatively, D is TRBD2 (6 bases). Germline V lookup: CDR1 GTSNPN, CDR2 SVGIG (reference sequence). Deletions cut 0 bases from V and 3 bases from J, with 12 bases between. CDR3 size: 14 residues.

The V gene is TRBV18, the J gene TRBJ2-7, with D possibly matching TRBD1 (5 bases). From germline, CDR1 is KGHSH and CDR2 LQKENI. The CDR3 is 15 residues long. V was trimmed by 4 bases and J by 0 bases, leaving 13 bases between them. The CDR3 region is CASSQGQGISYEQYF. The CDR3 DNA sequence: TGTGCCAGCTCACAGGGGCAGGGAATCTCCTACGAGCAGTACTTC.

This chain links TRBV28 with TRBJ2-7; D gene unclear. With 2 bases removed from V and 3 bases from J, the gap between germline ends came to 8 bases. The CDR3 is 13 amino acids. In germline, CDR1 is MDHEN, CDR2 SYDVKM. In DNA form, the CDR3 reads TGTGCCAGCAGTTTACCCCCTAACTACGAGCAGTACTTC. As protein: CASSLPPNYEQYF.

The chain recombines TRBV14 with TRBJ2-1; 15 bases match TRBD2. The CDR3 totals 18 residues. V was clipped by 0 bases and J by 4 bases; unmatched bases: 4. Germline V CDR1 and CDR2: SGHDN, FVKESK. This CDR3 reads CASSQDWTSGREYNEQFF. CDR3 nucleotides: TGTGCCAGCAGCCAAGATTGGACTAGCGGGAGGGAATACAATGAGCAGTTCTTC.

This chain uses TRBV3-1 (or the pseudogene TRBV3-2) with TRBJ1-4; D gene unclear. CDR1 and CDR2 (germline): LGHDT, YNNKEL (reference sequence). This CDR3 has 12 amino acids. The germline V and J ends were trimmed by 4 bases and 7 bases, with 7 bases remaining between them. The DNA for the CDR3 is TGTGCCAGCAGCCCTTACGGTGAAAAACTGTTTTTT. Encoded protein: CASSPYGEKLFF.

This rearrangement joins TRBV7-9 to TRBJ1-1; TRBD1 is a possible D gene (6 bases). The germline V gene has CDR1 SEHNR and CDR2 FQNEAQ (reference sequence). CDR3 length equals 13 residues. V was clipped by 1 base and J by 6 bases, with 9 bases between them. The CDR3 DNA reads TGTGCCAGCAGCTTAGGGTCAGGGGCTGAAGCTTTCTTT. Its protein is CASSLGSGAEAFF.

The chain recombines TRBV7-6 with TRBJ2-2; no clear D. V was trimmed by 2 bases and J by 5 bases, leaving 9 bases between them. The CDR3 length is 14 residues. CDR1 SGHVS and CDR2 FNYEAQ come from the germline V gene. CDR3 coding DNA: TGTGCCAGCAGCTTAATTTCGGAGACCGGGGAGCTGTTTTTT. Translating gives CASSLISETGELFF.

This sequence joins TRBV15 and TRBJ1-5; D call uncertain. The CDR3 contains 12 residues. V lost 2 bases and J 5 bases, leaving 4 bases between the germline ends. CDR1 is LNHNV and CDR2 is YYDKDF in the germline V gene (reference sequence). CDR3 in amino acids: CATSRTYQPQHF. The CDR3 DNA is TGTGCCACCAGCAGAACTTATCAGCCCCAGCATTTT.

This chain links TRBV18 with TRBJ1-3, with D perhaps matching TRBD1 (5 bases). CDR1 is KGHSH, CDR2 LQKENI, per germline. The CDR3 runs to 14 residues. V shed 2 bases and J shed 6 bases, with 11 bases lying between them. DNA of the CDR3: TGTGCCAGCTCACCAGCGACAGATATAAACACCATATATTTT. It translates to CASSPATDINTIYF.

V is TRBV10-3 and J is TRBJ1-1; D gene unclear. The CDR3 has 12 residues. Germline V gene data show CDR1 as ENHRY and CDR2 as SYGVKD. Trimming took 0 bases from V and 6 from J, leaving 5 bases between them. The DNA for the CDR3 is TGTGCCATCAGTGAGTCCGGGGCTGAAGCTTTCTTT. Encoded protein: CAISESGAEAFF.

V is TRBV11-3 and J is TRBJ2-1; 7 nucleotides match TRBD2. V shed 1 base, J shed 7 bases, and the junction held 7 bases outside the gene matches. From germline, CDR1 is SGHNT and CDR2 YENEEA. This CDR3 has 15 amino acids. CDR3 sequence: CASSLGGRVTNEQFF. The CDR3 nucleotides are TGTGCCAGCAGCTTAGGCGGGAGAGTAACGAATGAGCAGTTCTTC.

The chain is built from TRBV9 and TRBJ2-1, with D maybe TRBD1 (5 bases). Trimming pared 0 bases from V and 1 base from J, leaving 8 bases between. Germline V CDR1 and CDR2: SGDLS, YYNGEE. The CDR3 has 15 amino acids. This CDR3 is CASSVGQTSYNEQFF. In DNA, the CDR3 is TGTGCCAGCAGCGTAGGACAGACATCCTACAATGAGCAGTTCTTC. Complete variable domain (other parts from reference TRBV9 and TRBJ2-1): DSGVTQTPKHLITATGQRVTLRCSPRSGDLSVYWYQQSLDQGLQFLIQYYNGEERAKGNILERFSAQQFPDLHSELNLSSLELGDSALYFCASSVGQTSYNEQFFGPGTRLTVL.

The chain uses TRBV5-8 and TRBJ2-1, with 8 nucleotides matching TRBD2. The CDR3 totals 17 residues. Germline values: CDR1 SGHTS, CDR2 YDEGEE. V trimming: 0 bases; J trimming: 4 bases; junction bases outside the gene matches: 9. Here the CDR3 reads CASSLAALAELYNEQFF. The CDR3 nucleotides are TGTGCCAGCAGCTTGGCCGCACTAGCGGAATTGTACAATGAGCAGTTCTTC.

This sequence joins TRBV28 and TRBJ2-7; 9 nucleotides line up with TRBD2. J lost 2 bases, V lost 4 bases, and 6 bases had no gene match. The CDR3 length is 15 residues. CDR1 and CDR2 from the germline V gene are MDHEN and SYDVKM. The CDR3 DNA is TGTGCCAGCAGTTCTCCTAGCGGGGTTCCCTACGAGCAGTACTTC. This translates into CASSSPSGVPYEQYF.

The gene calls are TRBV6-5 and TRBJ1-1; the D gene is possibly TRBD1 (6 bases). Looked up from germline, CDR1 is MNHEY and CDR2 is SVGAGI. This CDR3 is 13 amino acids long. V lost 1 base and J lost 11, with 14 bases in between. The CDR3 DNA reads TGTGCCAGCAGTTACTTCGAGGGGGGGAGGGCTTTCTTT. Translated: CASSYFEGGRAFF.

The chain uses TRBV5-1 and TRBJ1-5; 8 nucleotides line up with TRBD1. Trimming cost V 0 bases and J 4 bases; bases outside gene matches: 3. The CDR3 extends over 15 amino acids. Germline lookup yields CDR1 SGHRS and CDR2 YFSETQ. CDR3 sequence reads: CASSLEGQVNQPQHF. In nucleotides, the CDR3 is TGCGCCAGCAGCTTGGAGGGACAGGTTAATCAGCCCCAGCATTTT. Using reference TRBV5-1 and TRBJ1-5 for the parts outside the CDR3, the full variable domain is KAGVTQTPRYLIKTRGQQVTLSCSPISGHRSVSWYQQTPGQGLQFLFEYFSETQRNKGNFPGRFSGRQFSNSRSEMNVSTLELGDSALYLCASSLEGQVNQPQHFGDGTRLSIL.

The chain couples TRBV5-6 to TRBJ2-2; D might be TRBD1 (6 bases). V shed 5 bases and J shed 4 bases, with 18 bases lying between them. This CDR3 spans 16 amino acids. From germline, CDR1 is SGHDT and CDR2 YYEEEE. CDR3 sequence: CASRQGDTKFTGELFF. CDR3 sequence (DNA): TGTGCCAGCAGACAAGGGGACACCAAATTCACCGGGGAGCTGTTTTTT.

This chain joins TRBV20-1 and TRBJ2-7; D gene uncertain. The germline CDR1 and CDR2 sequences are DFQATT and SNEGSKA (reference sequence). V lost 6 bases and J lost 1, with 7 bases in between. This CDR3 spans 11 amino acids. CDR3 residues: CSAKLSYEQYF. The CDR3 DNA reads TGCAGTGCCAAGCTATCCTACGAGCAGTACTTC.

The chain recombines TRBV7-9 with TRBJ2-7; tentatively, D is TRBD1 (6 bases). CDR1 is SEHNR and CDR2 is FQNEAQ in the germline V gene (reference sequence). V was clipped by 5 bases and J by 3 bases, with 11 bases between them. There are 13 residues in the CDR3. The CDR3 DNA sequence: TGTGCCAGCAGCCCACAGGGTGACTACGAGCAGTACTTC. It yields the protein CASSPQGDYEQYF.

Worth noting for this clone: A junction boundary mismatches the germline segment, possibly from a read error. The rearrangement uses TRBV30 and TRBJ2-3; 10 bases are a match to TRBD1. Germline CDR1 GTSNPN, CDR2 SVGIG (reference sequence). This CDR3 is 16 amino acids long. In DNA, the CDR3 is TGTGCCTGGGGTGTTACGGGACAGGGGTCGACAGATACGCAGTATTTT. Residues: CAWGVTGQGSTDTQYF.

This chain joins TRBV2 and TRBJ2-1, with 9 bases lining up with TRBD2. The length of the CDR3 is 15 residues. With V trimmed by 7 bases and J by 6 bases, 10 bases remained unmatched. The germline V gene has CDR1 SNHLY and CDR2 FYNNEI. CDR3 protein: CASTAVAGVLNEQFF. CDR3 in DNA: TGTGCCAGCACAGCAGTAGCGGGAGTTCTCAATGAGCAGTTCTTC.

The V gene is TRBV19, the J gene TRBJ1-4; possible D gene TRBD1, 5 bases. The CDR3 loop spans 15 amino acids. Germline values: CDR1 LNHDA, CDR2 SQIVND (reference sequence). V dropped 5 bases and J dropped 4 bases, with 14 bases sitting between them. In DNA form, the CDR3 reads TGTGCCAGTAGTGCAGGAGGGGAAATTAATGAAAAACTGTTTTTT. Residues: CASSAGGEINEKLFF. The complete variable domain, with remaining parts taken from reference TRBV19 and TRBJ1-4, reads DGGITQSPKYLFRKEGQNVTLSCEQNLNHDAMYWYRQDPGQGLRLIYYSQIVNDFQKGDIAEGYSVSREKKESFPLTVTSAQKNPTAFYLCASSAGGEINEKLFFGSGTQLSVL.

The chain links TRBV2 to TRBJ2-7, with TRBD1 matching over 10 bases. The CDR3 contains 13 residues. Germline V gives CDR1 SNHLY, CDR2 FYNNEI. The V segment lost 7 bases and the J segment 7 bases; nucleotides outside the gene matches: 7. DNA of the CDR3: TGTGCCAGCAATAGACAGGGGGCGAAGGAGCAGTACTTC. Residues: CASNRQGAKEQYF. Supplemented by reference TRBV2 and TRBJ2-7, the full variable domain reads EPEVTQTPSHQVTQMGQEVILRCVPISNHLYFYWYRQILGQKVEFLVSFYNNEISEKSEIFDDQFSVERPDGSNFTLKIRSTKLEDSAMYFCASNRQGAKEQYFGPGTRLTVT.

This clone was detected once. J is TRBJ1-5 and V is TRBV7-9; D might be TRBD1 (6 bases). V was trimmed by 5 bases and J by 1 base, leaving 12 bases between them. Looked up from germline, CDR1 is SEHNR and CDR2 is FQNEAQ (reference sequence). This CDR3 contains 15 residues. The CDR3 spells CASSKTGGSNQPQHF. DNA of the CDR3: TGTGCCAGCAGCAAGACAGGTGGGAGCAATCAGCCCCAGCATTTT.

The gene calls are TRBV27 and TRBJ2-1; no reliable D call. CDR1 is MNHEY and CDR2 is SMNVEV in the germline V gene (reference sequence). There are 14 residues in the CDR3. The V end lost 2 bases, the J end lost 1 base, and 6 bases lay between the germline ends. Written as DNA, the CDR3 is TGTGCCAGCAGTTTAAGGCGGTCCTACAATGAGCAGTTCTTC. It translates to CASSLRRSYNEQFF.

The J gene is TRBJ2-1, the V gene TRBV4-1, with no clear D. From germline, CDR1 is MGHRA and CDR2 YSYEKL. The CDR3 loop spans 14 amino acids. V was cut by 4 bases and J by 4 bases, with 11 bases left in between. CDR3 DNA sequence: TGCGCCAGCAGCCCCACCGCTGAGTACAATGAGCAGTTCTTC. It yields the protein CASSPTAEYNEQFF.